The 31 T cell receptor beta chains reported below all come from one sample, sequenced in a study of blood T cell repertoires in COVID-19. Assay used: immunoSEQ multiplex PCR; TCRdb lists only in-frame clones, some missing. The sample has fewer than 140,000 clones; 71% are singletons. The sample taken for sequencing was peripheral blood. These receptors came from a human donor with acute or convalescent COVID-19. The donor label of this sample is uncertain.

For the CDR3, the DNA is TGCAGTGCTAGTTTAGTGAACACTGAAGCTTTCTTT. Its protein is CSASLVNTEAFF. The chain recombines TRBV20-1 with TRBJ1-1; D is unresolved. The CDR3 covers 12 residues. CDR1 is DFQATT and CDR2 is SNEGSKA in the germline V gene (reference sequence). V was pared by 3 bases and J by 0 bases, with 5 bases between.

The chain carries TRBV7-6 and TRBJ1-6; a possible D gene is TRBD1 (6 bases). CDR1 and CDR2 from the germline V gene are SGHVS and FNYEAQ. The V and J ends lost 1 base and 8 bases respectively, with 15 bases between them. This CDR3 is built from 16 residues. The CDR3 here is CASSLEQGDLDSPLHF. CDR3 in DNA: TGTGCCAGCAGCTTAGAACAGGGTGATTTAGATTCACCCCTCCACTTT.

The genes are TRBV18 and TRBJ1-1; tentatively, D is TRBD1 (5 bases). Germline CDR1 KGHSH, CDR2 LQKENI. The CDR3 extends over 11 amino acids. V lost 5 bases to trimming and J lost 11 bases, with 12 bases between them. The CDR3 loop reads CASSSGLGAFF. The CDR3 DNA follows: TGTGCCAGCTCATCGGGACTTGGGGCTTTCTTT.

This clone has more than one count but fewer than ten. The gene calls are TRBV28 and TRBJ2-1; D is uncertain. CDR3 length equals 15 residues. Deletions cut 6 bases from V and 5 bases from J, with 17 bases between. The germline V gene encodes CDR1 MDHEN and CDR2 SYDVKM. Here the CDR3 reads CASRAAERLHNEQFF. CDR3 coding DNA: TGTGCCAGCAGGGCGGCTGAAAGGCTTCACAATGAGCAGTTCTTC.

The CDR3 region is CASSPTLTGVRETQYF. CDR3 nucleotide sequence: TGTGCCAGCAGTCCCACCCTTACAGGGGTGCGGGAGACCCAGTACTTC. The rearrangement links TRBV27 to TRBJ2-5, with TRBD1 matching over 7 bases. The V gene's germline CDR1 is MNHEY and CDR2 SMNVEV (reference sequence). This CDR3 comprises 16 residues. Losses at the gene ends were 5 bases for V and 5 bases for J; bases not matched to a gene: 14.

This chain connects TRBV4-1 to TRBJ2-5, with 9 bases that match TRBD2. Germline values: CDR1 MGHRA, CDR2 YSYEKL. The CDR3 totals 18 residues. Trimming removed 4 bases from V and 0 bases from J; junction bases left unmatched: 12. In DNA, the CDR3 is TGCGCCAGCAGCCGATTTAGCGGGGGACAATCTTACCAAGAGACCCAGTACTTC. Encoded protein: CASSRFSGGQSYQETQYF.

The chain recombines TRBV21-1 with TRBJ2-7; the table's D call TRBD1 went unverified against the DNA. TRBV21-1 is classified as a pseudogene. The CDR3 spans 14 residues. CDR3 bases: TGTGCCAGCAGCAAAGATGGCAGGCCCTACGAGCAGTACTTC. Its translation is CASSKDGRPYEQYF.

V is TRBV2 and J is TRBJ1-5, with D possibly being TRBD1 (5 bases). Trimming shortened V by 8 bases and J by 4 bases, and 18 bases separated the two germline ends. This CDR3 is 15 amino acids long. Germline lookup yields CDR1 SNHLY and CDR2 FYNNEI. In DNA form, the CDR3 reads TGTGCCAGCCTCGAAAGGTGGGGGGGAAATCAGCCCCAGCATTTT. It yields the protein CASLERWGGNQPQHF. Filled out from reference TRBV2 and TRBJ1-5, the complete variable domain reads EPEVTQTPSHQVTQMGQEVILRCVPISNHLYFYWYRQILGQKVEFLVSFYNNEISEKSEIFDDQFSVERPDGSNFTLKIRSTKLEDSAMYFCASLERWGGNQPQHFGDGTRLSIL.

In DNA form, the CDR3 reads TGCAGCGTTGAAATCCCCCCCACAGGGACCTATGGATATGGCTACACCTTC. Amino acid sequence: CSVEIPPTGTYGYGYTF. The chain has TRBV29-1 and TRBJ1-2, with D perhaps TRBD1 (6 bases). V was trimmed by 2 bases and J by 5 bases, leaving 24 bases between them. This CDR3 region has 17 residues. CDR1 SQVTM and CDR2 ANQGSEA come from the germline V gene.

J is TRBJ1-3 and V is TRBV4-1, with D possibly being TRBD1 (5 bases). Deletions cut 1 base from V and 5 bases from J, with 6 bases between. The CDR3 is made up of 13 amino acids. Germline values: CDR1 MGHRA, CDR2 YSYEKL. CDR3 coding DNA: TGCGCCAGCAGCCAAGGACAGAGAAACACCATATATTTT. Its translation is CASSQGQRNTIYF.

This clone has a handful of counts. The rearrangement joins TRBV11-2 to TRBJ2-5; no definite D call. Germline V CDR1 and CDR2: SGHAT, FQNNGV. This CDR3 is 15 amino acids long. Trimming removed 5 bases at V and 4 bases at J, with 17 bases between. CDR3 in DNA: TGTGCCAGCAGCCCTGTCCGAGGTTTCGGAGAGACCCAGTACTTC. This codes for CASSPVRGFGETQYF.

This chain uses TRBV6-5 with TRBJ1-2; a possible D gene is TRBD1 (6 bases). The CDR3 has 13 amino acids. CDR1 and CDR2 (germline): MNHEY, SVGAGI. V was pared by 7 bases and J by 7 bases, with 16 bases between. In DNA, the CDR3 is TGTGCCAGCAATGGTGGGGGGGCGAGTGGCTACACCTTC. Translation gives CASNGGGASGYTF.

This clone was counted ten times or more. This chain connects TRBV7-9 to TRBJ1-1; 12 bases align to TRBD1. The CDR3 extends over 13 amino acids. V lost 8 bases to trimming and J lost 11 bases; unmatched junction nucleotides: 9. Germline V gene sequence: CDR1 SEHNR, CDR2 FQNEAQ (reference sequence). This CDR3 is CASRPGQGASAFF. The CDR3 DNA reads TGTGCCAGCCGTCCGGGACAGGGGGCATCGGCTTTCTTT.

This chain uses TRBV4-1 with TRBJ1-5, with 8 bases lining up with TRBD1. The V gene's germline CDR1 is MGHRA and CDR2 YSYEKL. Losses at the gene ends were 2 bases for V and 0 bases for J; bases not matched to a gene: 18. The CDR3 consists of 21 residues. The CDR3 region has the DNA TGCGCCAGCAGCCAAAAACTGACCAGACAGGGGCCCTCATATAGCAATCAGCCCCAGCATTTT. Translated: CASSQKLTRQGPSYSNQPQHF.

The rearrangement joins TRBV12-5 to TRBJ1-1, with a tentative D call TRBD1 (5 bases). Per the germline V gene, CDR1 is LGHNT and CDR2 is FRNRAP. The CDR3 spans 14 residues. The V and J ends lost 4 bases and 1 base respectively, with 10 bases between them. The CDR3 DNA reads TGTGCTAGTGGTTGGGGCTATGGGAACACTGAAGCTTTCTTT. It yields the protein CASGWGYGNTEAFF.

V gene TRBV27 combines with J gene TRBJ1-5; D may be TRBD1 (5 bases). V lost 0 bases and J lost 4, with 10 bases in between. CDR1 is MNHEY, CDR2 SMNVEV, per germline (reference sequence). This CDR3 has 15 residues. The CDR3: CASSLSTDLNQPQHF. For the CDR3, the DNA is TGTGCCAGCAGTTTATCGACAGACCTTAATCAGCCCCAGCATTTT.

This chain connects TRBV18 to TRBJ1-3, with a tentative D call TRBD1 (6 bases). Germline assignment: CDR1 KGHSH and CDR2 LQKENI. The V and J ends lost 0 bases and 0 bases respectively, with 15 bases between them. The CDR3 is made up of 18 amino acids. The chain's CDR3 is CASSPPYSGASSGNTIYF. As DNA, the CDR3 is TGTGCCAGCTCACCACCGTATTCAGGGGCTAGCTCTGGAAACACCATATATTTT.

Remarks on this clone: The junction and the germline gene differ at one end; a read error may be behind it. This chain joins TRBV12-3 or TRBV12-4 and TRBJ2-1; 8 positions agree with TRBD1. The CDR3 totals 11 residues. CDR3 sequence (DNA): TGTGCCAGCAGCCAAACAGGGGGATTAGTCTTC. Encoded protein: CASSQTGGLVF.

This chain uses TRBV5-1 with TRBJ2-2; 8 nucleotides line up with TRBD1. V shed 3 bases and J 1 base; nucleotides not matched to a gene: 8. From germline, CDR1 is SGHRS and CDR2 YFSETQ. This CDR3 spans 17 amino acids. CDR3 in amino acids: CASSSDSGGLNTGELFF. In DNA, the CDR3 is TGCGCCAGCAGCTCCGACTCAGGGGGCCTGAACACCGGGGAGCTGTTTTTT.

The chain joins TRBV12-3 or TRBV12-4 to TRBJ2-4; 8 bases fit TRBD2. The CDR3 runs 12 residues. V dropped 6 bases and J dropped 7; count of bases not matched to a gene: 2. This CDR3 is CASRGLVNIQYF. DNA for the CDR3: TGTGCCAGCAGGGGACTAGTCAACATTCAGTACTTC.

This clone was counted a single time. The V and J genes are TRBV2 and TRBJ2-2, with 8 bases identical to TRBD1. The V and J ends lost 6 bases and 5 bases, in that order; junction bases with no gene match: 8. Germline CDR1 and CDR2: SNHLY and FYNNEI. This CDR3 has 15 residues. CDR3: CASRDDRGMTGELFF. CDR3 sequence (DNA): TGTGCCAGCAGGGACGACAGGGGAATGACCGGGGAGCTGTTTTTT.

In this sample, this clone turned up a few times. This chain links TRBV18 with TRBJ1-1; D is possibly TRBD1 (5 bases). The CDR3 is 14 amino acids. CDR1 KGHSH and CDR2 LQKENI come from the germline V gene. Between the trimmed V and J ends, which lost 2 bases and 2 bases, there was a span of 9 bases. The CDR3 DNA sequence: TGTGCCAGCTCACCAAGACAGCCCAACACTGAAGCTTTCTTT. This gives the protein CASSPRQPNTEAFF.

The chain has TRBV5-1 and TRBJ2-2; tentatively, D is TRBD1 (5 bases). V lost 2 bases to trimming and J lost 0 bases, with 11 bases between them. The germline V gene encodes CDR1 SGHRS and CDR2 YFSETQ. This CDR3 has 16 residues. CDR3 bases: TGCGCCAGCAGCTTCTCCGACAGACCGAACACCGGGGAGCTGTTTTTT. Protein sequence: CASSFSDRPNTGELFF. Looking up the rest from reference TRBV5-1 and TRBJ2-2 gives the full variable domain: KAGVTQTPRYLIKTRGQQVTLSCSPISGHRSVSWYQQTPGQGLQFLFEYFSETQRNKGNFPGRFSGRQFSNSRSEMNVSTLELGDSALYLCASSFSDRPNTGELFFGEGSRLTVL.

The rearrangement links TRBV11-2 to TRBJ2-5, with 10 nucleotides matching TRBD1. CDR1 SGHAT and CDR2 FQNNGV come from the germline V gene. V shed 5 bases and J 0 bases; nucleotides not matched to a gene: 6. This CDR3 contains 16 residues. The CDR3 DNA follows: TGTGCCAGCAGCACTGGGACAGGGGTGTACCAAGAGACCCAGTACTTC. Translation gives CASSTGTGVYQETQYF.

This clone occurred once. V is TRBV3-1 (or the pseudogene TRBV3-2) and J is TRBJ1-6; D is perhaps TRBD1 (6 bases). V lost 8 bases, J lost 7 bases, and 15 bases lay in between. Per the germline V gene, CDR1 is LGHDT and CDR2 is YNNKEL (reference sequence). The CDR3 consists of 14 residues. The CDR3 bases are TGTGCCAGCGGCCTGGGACATAAAAATTCACCCCTCCACTTT. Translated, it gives CASGLGHKNSPLHF.

CDR3 nucleotide sequence: TGCAGCGTTGACCAGGGGAGGGGCTATGGCTACACCTTC. Translation gives CSVDQGRGYGYTF. The rearrangement links TRBV29-1 to TRBJ1-2; perhaps TRBD1 as D (6 bases). The CDR3 totals 13 residues. V lost 3 bases to trimming and J lost 4 bases, with 12 bases between them. Germline values: CDR1 SQVTM, CDR2 ANQGSEA.

CDR3 nucleotides: TGTGCCTGGAGCGAGGACAGGTTTTCGCACCTTGGGGCCGCTAACTATGGCTACACCTTC. Translating gives CAWSEDRFSHLGAANYGYTF. The rearrangement uses TRBV30 and TRBJ1-2; 7 nucleotides match TRBD1. This CDR3 is 20 amino acids long. CDR1 is GTSNPN and CDR2 is SVGIG in the germline V gene (reference sequence). After removal of 3 bases from V and 0 bases from J, the junction contained 22 bases not matched to a gene.

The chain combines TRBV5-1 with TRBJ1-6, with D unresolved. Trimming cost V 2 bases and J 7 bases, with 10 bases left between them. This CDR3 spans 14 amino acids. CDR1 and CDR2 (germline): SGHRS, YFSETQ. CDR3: CASSLALGNSPLHF. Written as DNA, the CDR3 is TGCGCCAGCAGCTTAGCTCTGGGCAATTCACCCCTCCACTTT.

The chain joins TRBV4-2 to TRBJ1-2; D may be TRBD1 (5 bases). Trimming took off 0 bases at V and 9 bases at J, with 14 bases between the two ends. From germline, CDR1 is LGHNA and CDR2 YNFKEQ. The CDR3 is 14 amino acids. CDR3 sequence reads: CASSQDLGERSYTF. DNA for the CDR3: TGTGCCAGCAGCCAAGATTTAGGGGAAAGGAGCTACACCTTC.

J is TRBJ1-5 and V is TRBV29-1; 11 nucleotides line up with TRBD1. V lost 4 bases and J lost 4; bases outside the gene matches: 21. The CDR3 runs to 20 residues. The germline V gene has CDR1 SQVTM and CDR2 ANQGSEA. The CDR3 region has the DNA TGCAGCGTTGCCCCCGTTGAGGGACAGGGGGACGAAGTAGGTAATCAGCCCCAGCATTTT. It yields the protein CSVAPVEGQGDEVGNQPQHF. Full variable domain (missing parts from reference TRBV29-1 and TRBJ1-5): SAVISQKPSRDICQRGTSLTIQCQVDSQVTMMFWYRQQPGQSLTLIATANQGSEATYESGFVIDKFPISRPNLTFSTLTVSNMSPEDSSIYLCSVAPVEGQGDEVGNQPQHFGDGTRLSIL.

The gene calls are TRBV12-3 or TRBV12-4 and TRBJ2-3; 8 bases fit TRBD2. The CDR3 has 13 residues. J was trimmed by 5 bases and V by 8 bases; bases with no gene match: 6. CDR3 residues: CASSVGGGDTQYF. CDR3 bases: TGTGCCAGCTCGGTCGGGGGGGGAGATACGCAGTATTTT.